This T cell receptor beta chain was documented in a study of identical twins. Findings and limits, study-wide: Abundant beta clonotypes from cord blood bore fewer insertions; memory repertoires lacked this pattern.

The length of the CDR3 is 15 residues. Trimming stripped 6 bases from V and 1 base from J, with 14 bases between. Germline V gene lookup returns CDR1 MNHEY and CDR2 SMNVEV (reference sequence). With regard to this clonotype: Antigen: not known.

Healthy Caucasians were all of the donors. TCRdb re-called the 5' RACE reads with MiXCR, one entry per CDR3 protein. Of 1.5 million to 2 million distinct CDR3 sequences listed, about 32% are singletons. The sequence came from a newborn girl in good health. Sequencing was carried out using cord blood. The genes are TRBV27 and TRBJ2-3; weak D call: TRBD1 (6 bases). The CDR3 spells CASSPSPGGTDTQYF. The CDR3 nucleotides read TGTGCCAGCAGCCCTTCGCCAGGGGGCACAGATACGCAGTATTTT.